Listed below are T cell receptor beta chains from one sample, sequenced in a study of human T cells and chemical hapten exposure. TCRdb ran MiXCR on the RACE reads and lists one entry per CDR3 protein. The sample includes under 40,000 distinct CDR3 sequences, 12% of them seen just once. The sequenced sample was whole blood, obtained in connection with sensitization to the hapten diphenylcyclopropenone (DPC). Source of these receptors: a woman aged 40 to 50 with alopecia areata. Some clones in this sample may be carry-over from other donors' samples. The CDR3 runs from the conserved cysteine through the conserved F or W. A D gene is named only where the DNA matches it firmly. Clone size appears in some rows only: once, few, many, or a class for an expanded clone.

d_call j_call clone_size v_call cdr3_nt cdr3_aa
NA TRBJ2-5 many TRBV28 TGTGCCACCACGGGTGGTTGGACCCAGTACTTC CATTGGWTQYF
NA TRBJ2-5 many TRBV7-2 TGTGCCAGCAGCTCGGCCTGGGAGGAGACCCAGTACTTC CASSSAWEETQYF
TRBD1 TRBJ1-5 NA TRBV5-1 TGCGCCAGCAGCTTGGAGGGACAGGGGAATCAGCCCCAGCATTTT CASSLEGQGNQPQHF
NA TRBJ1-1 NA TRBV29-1 TGCAGCGTTGCGGCTAAGCTCAATGAAGCTTTCTTT CSVAAKLNEAFF
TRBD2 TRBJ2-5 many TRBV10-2 TGCGCCAGCAGGATGGGACTAGCGGGGCAAGAGACCCAGTACTTC CASRMGLAGQETQYF
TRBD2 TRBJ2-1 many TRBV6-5 TGTGCCAGCAGCCGCGGGACTAGCGGGCGGGTAGGGAATGAGCAGTTCTTC CASSRGTSGRVGNEQFF
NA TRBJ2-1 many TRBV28 TGTGCCAGCAGTTTATTAGGGCAGAACTCCTACAATGAGCAGTTCTTC CASSLLGQNSYNEQFF
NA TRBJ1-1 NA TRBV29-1 TGCAGCGTTAAGATGGGGACAAGAACTTTCTTT CSVKMGTRTFF
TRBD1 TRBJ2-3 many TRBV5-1 TGCGCCAGCAGCCCCAGTACAGGGGGCTCATCAGATACGCAGTATTTT CASSPSTGGSSDTQYF
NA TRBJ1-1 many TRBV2 TGTGCCAGCAGATTAGAGACACAGAACACTGAAGCTTTCTTT CASRLETQNTEAFF
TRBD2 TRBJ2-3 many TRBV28 TGTGCCAGCAGTTTAAGGGCGGGAGGATACACAGATACGCAGTATTTT CASSLRAGGYTDTQYF
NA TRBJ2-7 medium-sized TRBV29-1 TGCAGCGTTGATAGTCGGGGAGACTCCTACGAGCAGTACTTC CSVDSRGDSYEQYF
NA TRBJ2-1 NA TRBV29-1 TGCAGCGTTGGACGGGAGTCTTCCTACAATGAGCAGTTCTTC CSVGRESSYNEQFF
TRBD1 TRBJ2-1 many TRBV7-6 TGTGCCAGCAGCCGGGACAGTGGGGCTGAGCAGTTCTTC CASSRDSGAEQFF
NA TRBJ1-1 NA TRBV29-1 TGCAGCGTTGGATACATGAACACTGAAGCTTTCTTT CSVGYMNTEAFF
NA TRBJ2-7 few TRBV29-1 TGCAGCGTTGAAGAGGGGGGGCTCACCTACGAGCAGTACTTC CSVEEGGLTYEQYF
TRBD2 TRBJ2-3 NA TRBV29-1 TGCAGCGTTGAGATCCCGGACAGCGGGGGAGATACGCAGTATTTT CSVEIPDSGGDTQYF
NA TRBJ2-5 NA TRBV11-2 TGTGCCAGCCTACTAACAGAGACCCAGTACTTC CASLLTETQYF
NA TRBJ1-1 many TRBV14 TGTGCCAGCAGCCAAGTTACGAACACTGAAGCTTTCTTT CASSQVTNTEAFF
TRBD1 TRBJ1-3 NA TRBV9 TGTGCCAGCAGCGTAGGGGACAGCGGAAACACCATATATTTT CASSVGDSGNTIYF
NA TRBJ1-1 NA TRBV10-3 TGTGCCATCACCGACATCATGAACACTGAAGCTTTCTTT CAITDIMNTEAFF
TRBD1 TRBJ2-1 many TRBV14 TGTGCCAGCAGCCCCTGGACAGGGGATGATTCGGTAAATGAGCAGTTCTTC CASSPWTGDDSVNEQFF
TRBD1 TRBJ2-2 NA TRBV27 TGTGCCAGCAGTTGGGGACAGGGTGGCACCGGGGAGCTGTTTTTT CASSWGQGGTGELFF
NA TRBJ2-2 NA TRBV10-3 TGTGCCATCAGTCCCCCCGCCGGGGAGCTGTTTTTT CAISPPAGELFF
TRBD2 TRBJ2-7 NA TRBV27 TGTGCCAGCAGTCCCGCGGGACTAGCGGGAGATGGCTCCTACGAGCAGTACTTC CASSPAGLAGDGSYEQYF
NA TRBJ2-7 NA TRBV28 TGTGCCAGCCGGACCGGGATCCGCTACGAGCAGTACTTC CASRTGIRYEQYF
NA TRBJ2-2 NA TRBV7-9 TGTGCCAGCAGCCCAGCGGACGGGGAGCTGTTTTTT CASSPADGELFF
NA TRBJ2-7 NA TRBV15 TGTGCCACCAGCAGAGATACGTACGAGCAGTACTTC CATSRDTYEQYF
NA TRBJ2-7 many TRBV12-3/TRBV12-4 TGTGCCAGCTCCGCGGTCGGCGAGCAGTACTTC CASSAVGEQYF
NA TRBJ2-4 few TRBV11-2 TGTGCCAGCCGGCGGACAGCGAAAAACATTCAGTACTTC CASRRTAKNIQYF
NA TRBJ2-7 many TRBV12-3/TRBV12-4 TGTGCCAGCAGTTCCGACCTCGGGCAGTACTTC CASSSDLGQYF